This record covers a single T cell receptor (beta chain). Its target is not known. This sample is part of a study of T cell repertoires in cytomegalovirus infection. Turning to the study itself: Selection of CMV epitopes for the study included recently identified HLA-C-restricted and well-studied HLA-B-restricted ones. The public TCR beta signatures pointed to both CMV infection and matching HLA type. Whole-study results and caveats: It was HLA-C-restricted CMV-specific TCR beta clonotypes that dominated the response ex vivo. The cumulative frequency of public TCR beta families distinguished individuals who carried CMV together with the relevant HLA.

The CDR3 extends over 17 amino acids. J gave up 7 bases and V 1 base, and 11 bases lay outside the gene matches. Germline V gene sequence: CDR1 SGHTA, CDR2 FQGNSA. In TCRdb, the reads were re-called with MiXCR into one record per CDR3 protein. The sample has 160,000 or so distinct CDR3 sequences, roughly 22% seen once. The sample consisted of CD8+ T cells from cultured PBMCs, taken from culture after CMV antigen stimulation. J is TRBJ2-2 and V is TRBV7-2; 8 nucleotides line up with TRBD1. The TCR originated in a human donor in good health (CMV status not recorded). Some clones in this sample may be carry-over from other donors' samples. This chain's CDR3 is CASSLGGYRGTDGELFF. The DNA of the CDR3 is TGTGCCAGCAGCTTAGGGGGCTACAGGGGGACTGACGGGGAGCTGTTTTTT.